One sample yielded the 24 T cell receptor beta chains listed below, sequenced in a study of OX40 agonist ivuxolimab in advanced cancers. Sequencing used immunoSEQ multiplex PCR; TCRdb keeps in-frame clones, though not all of them. The sample lists roughly 60,000 clones; roughly 85% were seen once. Sample: CD4+ or CD8+ T cells sorted from blood, taken in a trial of the OX40 agonist ivuxolimab. The receptor set was obtained from an adult with an advanced solid tumor such as melanoma, head and neck, liver or kidney cancer.

This rearrangement joins TRBV27 to TRBJ1-3; D is perhaps TRBD1 (5 bases). The CDR3 contains 15 residues. Deletions cut 2 bases from V and 1 base from J, with 9 bases between. Looked up from germline, CDR1 is MNHEY and CDR2 is SMNVEV (reference sequence). The CDR3 reads CASSLGGGSGNTIYF. CDR3 nucleotide sequence: TGTGCCAGCAGTTTAGGGGGGGGATCTGGAAACACCATATATTTT.

The chain couples TRBV6-1 to TRBJ1-1, with TRBD1 identical over 8 bases. The trim removed 6 bases at V and 1 base at J, leaving 4 bases unmatched. The CDR3 runs to 14 residues. Germline V lookup: CDR1 MNHNS, CDR2 SASEGT. The CDR3 reads CASRTGVGNTEAFF. DNA of the CDR3: TGTGCCAGCAGGACAGGGGTTGGGAACACTGAAGCTTTCTTT.

The rearrangement links TRBV28 to TRBJ2-1; 13 nucleotides match TRBD2. Trimming took 5 bases from V and 7 from J; bases not matched to a gene: 8. This CDR3 spans 16 amino acids. CDR1 is MDHEN and CDR2 is SYDVKM in the germline V gene. CDR3 nucleotide sequence: TGTGCCAGCAGTCCACTAGCGGGAGGGCCGGGTAATGAGCAGTTCTTC. Encoded protein: CASSPLAGGPGNEQFF.

This sequence joins TRBV19 and TRBJ2-1; possible D gene TRBD1, 6 bases. The ends were cut back, 7 bases at V and 2 bases at J, with 15 bases in the middle. Germline CDR1 is LNHDA and CDR2 is SQIVND (reference sequence). This CDR3 has 15 residues. As DNA, the CDR3 is TGTGCCAGTAAGGTCGCCGGGACACCCTACAATGAGCAGTTCTTC. Translation gives CASKVAGTPYNEQFF.

The chain recombines TRBV5-6 with TRBJ1-6, with D possibly being TRBD1 (5 bases). From germline, CDR1 is SGHDT and CDR2 YYEEEE. The V end was cut by 4 bases, the J end by 3 bases, with 11 bases between. CDR3 length: 15 residues. CDR3 sequence: CASSPTGVYNSPLHF. The CDR3 DNA reads as TGTGCCAGCAGCCCAACAGGAGTCTATAATTCACCCCTCCACTTT.

A remark on this clone: This same CDR3 is encoded by further DNA sequences in the sample. This sequence joins TRBV18 and TRBJ2-7; the D call may be TRBD1 or TRBD2 (5 bases each). Germline CDR1 KGHSH, CDR2 LQKENI. With 2 bases removed from V and 4 bases from J, the gap between germline ends came to 6 bases. CDR3 length: 12 residues. CDR3 amino acids: CASSPEGYEQYF. The CDR3 DNA follows: TGTGCCAGCTCACCAGAGGGGTACGAGCAGTACTTC. Full variable domain (missing parts from reference TRBV18 and TRBJ2-7): NAGVMQNPRHLVRRRGQEARLRCSPMKGHSHVYWYRQLPEEGLKFMVYLQKENIIDESGMPKERFSAEFPKEGPSILRIQQVVRGDSAAYFCASSPEGYEQYFGPGTRLTVT.

The genes are TRBV9 and TRBJ2-1; 14 nucleotides match TRBD2. V lost 3 bases and J lost 3; bases outside the gene matches: 2. In germline, CDR1 is SGDLS, CDR2 YYNGEE. This CDR3 region has 16 residues. For the CDR3, the DNA is TGTGCCAGCAGCGGGGGACTAGCGGGAGTCTACAATGAGCAGTTCTTC. Amino acids: CASSGGLAGVYNEQFF.

The V and J genes are TRBV27 and TRBJ2-5, with TRBD1 identical over 8 bases. Germline V lookup: CDR1 MNHEY, CDR2 SMNVEV (reference sequence). This CDR3 is built from 14 residues. V was pared by 5 bases and J by 4 bases, with 6 bases of the junction left unmatched. CDR3: CASSQGQGRETQYF. CDR3 DNA: TGTGCCAGCAGTCAAGGACAGGGAAGAGAGACCCAGTACTTC.

As for this clone: The junction departs from the called germline gene at one end, perhaps through a read error. The chain is built from TRBV7-7 and TRBJ2-7; 10 positions match TRBD1. Germline lookup yields CDR1 SSHAT and CDR2 FNYEAQ (reference sequence). CDR3 size: 14 residues. The DNA of the CDR3 is TGTGCTAGCAGCCTAAGGGACAGGGGCCACGAGCAGTACTTC. Amino acid sequence: CASSLRDRGHEQYF. The variable domain in full, with the rest retrieved from reference TRBV7-7 and TRBJ2-7, is GAGVSQSPRYKVTKRGQDVTLRCDPISSHATLYWYQQALGQGPEFLTYFNYEAQPDKSGLPSDRFSAERPEGSISTLTIQRTEQRDSAMYRCASSLRDRGHEQYFGPGTRLTVT.

V gene TRBV7-3 combines with J gene TRBJ1-1; 8 bases line up with TRBD1. V dropped 5 bases and J dropped 6; count of bases not matched to a gene: 8. CDR1 SGHTA and CDR2 FQGTGA come from the germline V gene. This CDR3 is 14 amino acids long. The CDR3 coding sequence is TGTGCCAGCAGCCAAGCAGGGGGCCCGGCTGAAGCTTTCTTT. It encodes CASSQAGGPAEAFF.

The chain links TRBV28 to TRBJ2-4, with D tentatively TRBD1 or TRBD2 (7 bases each). Trimming stripped 4 bases from V and 8 bases from J, with 12 bases between. This CDR3 has 13 amino acids. Germline loops: CDR1 MDHEN, CDR2 SYDVKM. The CDR3 reads CASSSTGRDIQYF. The CDR3 nucleotides read TGTGCCAGCAGTTCGACAGGGAGGGACATTCAGTACTTC.

V gene TRBV11-2 combines with J gene TRBJ1-6, with a weak D call TRBD1 (5 bases). Trimming took off 2 bases at V and 5 bases at J, with 10 bases between the two ends. Per germline, CDR1 SGHAT and CDR2 FQNNGV. The CDR3 spans 15 residues. The CDR3 loop reads CASSLRGLNNSPLHF. The CDR3 nucleotides read TGTGCCAGCAGCTTAAGGGGCCTTAATAATTCACCCCTCCACTTT.

V usage is TRBV10-3 and J usage is TRBJ2-1; D not resolved. Germline assignment: CDR1 ENHRY and CDR2 SYGVKD. V was pared by 0 bases and J by 3 bases, with 9 bases between. The CDR3 runs to 15 residues. For the CDR3, the DNA is TGTGCCATCAGTGAGTCGTTTGGGAACTACAATGAGCAGTTCTTC. This gives the protein CAISESFGNYNEQFF.

V and J are TRBV11-2 and TRBJ2-5; perhaps TRBD1 as D (5 bases). The germline V and J ends were trimmed by 5 bases and 0 bases, with 10 bases remaining between them. The CDR3 length is 14 residues. Germline V CDR1 and CDR2: SGHAT, FQNNGV. CDR3 sequence (DNA): TGTGCCAGCAGCACGGACACGTACCAAGAGACCCAGTACTTC. The encoded protein is CASSTDTYQETQYF.

The chain has TRBV29-1 and TRBJ2-3, with D unresolved. The CDR3 contains 12 residues. CDR1 and CDR2 (germline): SQVTM, ANQGSEA. V was clipped by 6 bases and J by 0 bases, with 7 bases between them. CDR3 sequence: CSVGGSTDTQYF. CDR3 nucleotides: TGCAGCGTCGGCGGAAGCACAGATACGCAGTATTTT.

V and J are TRBV6-1 and TRBJ1-6; D call uncertain. Germline CDR1 MNHNS, CDR2 SASEGT. The CDR3 length is 15 residues. The ends were cut back, 1 base at V and 10 bases at J, with 14 bases in the middle. The CDR3 nucleotides read TGTGCCAGCAGTGAAGTTTCACAGTTCGGCTCACCCCTCCACTTT. Translating gives CASSEVSQFGSPLHF.

The CDR3 loop is CASSGVGYTF. Written as DNA, the CDR3 is TGTGCCAGCAGCGGGGTGGGCTACACCTTC. V is TRBV9 and J is TRBJ1-2; no clear D. The length of the CDR3 is 10 residues. Trimming left V 3 bases short and J 8 bases short, with 5 bases between. Germline V gene lookup returns CDR1 SGDLS and CDR2 YYNGEE.

This clone occurred a few times. The rearrangement uses TRBV28 and TRBJ1-3; D might be TRBD1 (5 bases). CDR3 length: 13 amino acids. Trimming stripped 8 bases from V and 1 base from J, with 9 bases between. Per the germline V gene, CDR1 is MDHEN and CDR2 is SYDVKM. The DNA for the CDR3 is TGTGCCAGCGGGGGGGAGTCTGGAAACACCATATATTTT. Protein sequence: CASGGESGNTIYF.

This chain joins TRBV18 and TRBJ2-7; D might be TRBD1 (6 bases). This CDR3 has 14 amino acids. Deletions cut 4 bases from V and 2 bases from J, with 12 bases between. From germline, CDR1 is KGHSH and CDR2 LQKENI. For the CDR3, the DNA is TGTGCCAGCTCACTCCAGACAGGAACCTACGAGCAGTACTTC. Amino acid sequence: CASSLQTGTYEQYF. Combining the CDR3 with reference TRBV18 and TRBJ2-7 gives the whole variable domain NAGVMQNPRHLVRRRGQEARLRCSPMKGHSHVYWYRQLPEEGLKFMVYLQKENIIDESGMPKERFSAEFPKEGPSILRIQQVVRGDSAAYFCASSLQTGTYEQYFGPGTRLTVT.

This chain uses TRBV7-9 with TRBJ2-5; D may match TRBD1 or TRBD2 (5 bases each). Looked up from germline, CDR1 is SEHNR and CDR2 is FQNEAQ (reference sequence). Deletions cut 6 bases from V and 3 bases from J, with 17 bases between. This CDR3 has 15 amino acids. The CDR3 is CASSFPGAGKETQYF. In nucleotides, the CDR3 is TGTGCCAGCAGTTTCCCCGGGGCAGGGAAAGAGACCCAGTACTTC.

This chain connects TRBV4-2 to TRBJ1-2; D uncertain. Per germline, CDR1 LGHNA and CDR2 YNFKEQ. CDR3 size: 13 residues. Deletions cut 3 bases from V and 5 bases from J, with 10 bases between. The CDR3 DNA follows: TGTGCCAGCAGCCAGGAGATGGAATATGGCTACACCTTC. This codes for CASSQEMEYGYTF.

V is TRBV7-6 and J is TRBJ1-4, with D unclear. V was pared by 1 base and J by 3 bases, with 6 bases between. The CDR3 has 14 residues. The V gene's germline CDR1 is SGHVS and CDR2 FNYEAQ. As DNA, the CDR3 is TGTGCCAGCAGCTTAGGCGGGTCTAATGAAAAACTGTTTTTT. Residues: CASSLGGSNEKLFF.

The count of this clone is one. The chain uses TRBV19 and TRBJ1-5; the D gene is possibly TRBD1 (5 bases). The V gene's germline CDR1 is LNHDA and CDR2 SQIVND (reference sequence). This CDR3 is built from 13 residues. Trimming left V 3 bases short and J 7 bases short, with 10 bases between. The CDR3 bases are TGTGCCAGTAGTATGGGGGGAAACCAGCCCCAGCATTTT. This gives the protein CASSMGGNQPQHF.

A few counts support this clone. DNA of the CDR3: TGTGCCAGCAGCGGGACAGGGGACGACTATGGCTACACCTTC. This encodes CASSGTGDDYGYTF. The genes are TRBV5-5 and TRBJ1-2, with 10 bases aligning to TRBD1. Germline loops: CDR1 SGHKS, CDR2 YYEKEE (reference sequence). J gave up 3 bases and V 4 bases, and 3 bases lay outside the gene matches. The CDR3 length is 14 residues.